This T cell receptor (beta chain) was retrieved from a study of cytomegalovirus exposure and HLA in healthy donors. Across the study: An early release of data contained tens of millions of unique TCRs, which came from HLA-typed donors.

Overall study results and limits: According to the study, 160 or so TCR beta chains were cytomegalovirus-associated. In a later analysis, V- and J-gene trimming of beta chains associated with a DCLRE1C missense variant, replicated independently. Presence/absence analysis assumed near-uniform sequencing depth across donors.

The PCR contained 60 Vbeta and 13 Jbeta primers. Clones were read by immunoSEQ multiplex PCR, and TCRdb kept only the in-frame ones, dropping some. Altogether about 120,000 clones are present, over 75% being singletons, with the ten largest covering roughly 3.5%. On this clone itself: Its cognate antigen is unknown.

With 4 bases clipped from V and 0 bases from J, the junction kept 5 bases outside the gene matches. CDR1 is MNHNY and CDR2 is SVGAGI in the germline V gene (reference sequence). CDR3 length equals 15 residues. The sequence was obtained from a human donor in good health. The sequenced material came from PBMCs. The V call is TRBV6-6, the J call TRBJ2-5, with TRBD1 matching over 7 bases. CDR3 region: CASSFIGQDQETQYF. CDR3 nucleotides: TGTGCCAGCAGTTTCATCGGACAGGACCAAGAGACCCAGTACTTC.